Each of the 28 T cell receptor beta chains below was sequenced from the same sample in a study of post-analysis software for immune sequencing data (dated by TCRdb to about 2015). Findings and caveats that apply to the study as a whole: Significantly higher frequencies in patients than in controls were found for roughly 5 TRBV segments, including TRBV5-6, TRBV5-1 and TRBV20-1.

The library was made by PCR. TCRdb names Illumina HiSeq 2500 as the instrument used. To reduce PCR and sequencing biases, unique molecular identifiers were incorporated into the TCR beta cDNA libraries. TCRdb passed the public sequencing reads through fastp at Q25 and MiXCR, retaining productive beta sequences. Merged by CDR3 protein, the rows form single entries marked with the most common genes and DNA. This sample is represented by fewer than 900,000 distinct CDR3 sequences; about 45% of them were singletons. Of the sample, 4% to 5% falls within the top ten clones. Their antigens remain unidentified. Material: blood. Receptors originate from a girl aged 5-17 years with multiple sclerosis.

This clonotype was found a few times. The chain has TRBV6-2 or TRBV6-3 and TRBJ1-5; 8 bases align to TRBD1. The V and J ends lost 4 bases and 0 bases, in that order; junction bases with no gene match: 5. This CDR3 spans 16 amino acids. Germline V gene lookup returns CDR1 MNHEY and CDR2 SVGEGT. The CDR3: CASSSPDRGSNQPQHF. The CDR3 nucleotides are TGTGCCAGCAGTTCCCCCGACAGGGGTAGCAATCAGCCCCAGCATTTT.

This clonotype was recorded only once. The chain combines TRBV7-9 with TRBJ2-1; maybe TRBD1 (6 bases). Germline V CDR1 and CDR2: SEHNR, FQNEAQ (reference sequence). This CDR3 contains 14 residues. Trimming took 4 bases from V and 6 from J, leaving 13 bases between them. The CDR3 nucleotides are TGTGCCAGCAGCTGGACGACAGGAATCAATGAGCAGTTCTTC. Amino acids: CASSWTTGINEQFF. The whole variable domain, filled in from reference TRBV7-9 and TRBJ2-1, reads DTGVSQNPRHKITKRGQNVTFRCDPISEHNRLYWYRQTLGQGPEFLTYFQNEAQLEKSRLLSDRFSAERPKGSFSTLEIQRTEQGDSAMYLCASSWTTGINEQFFGPGTRLTVL.

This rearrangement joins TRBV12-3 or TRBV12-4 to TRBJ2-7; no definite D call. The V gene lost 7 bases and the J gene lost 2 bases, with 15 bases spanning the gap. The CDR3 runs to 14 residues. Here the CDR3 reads CASTPGRSTYEQYF. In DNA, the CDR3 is TGTGCCAGCACTCCTGGACGGTCGACCTACGAGCAGTACTTC.

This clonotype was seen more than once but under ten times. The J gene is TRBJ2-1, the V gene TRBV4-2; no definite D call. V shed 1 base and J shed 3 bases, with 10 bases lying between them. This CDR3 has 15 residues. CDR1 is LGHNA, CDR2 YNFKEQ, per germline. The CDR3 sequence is CASSQAPALYNEQFF. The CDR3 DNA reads TGTGCCAGCAGCCAAGCTCCAGCTCTCTACAATGAGCAGTTCTTC.

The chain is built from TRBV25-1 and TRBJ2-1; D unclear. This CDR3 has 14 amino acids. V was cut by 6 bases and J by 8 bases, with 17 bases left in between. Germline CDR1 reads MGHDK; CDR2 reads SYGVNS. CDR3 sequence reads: CASSPSPHGDEQFF. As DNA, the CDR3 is TGTGCCAGCAGCCCCAGCCCACACGGCGATGAGCAGTTCTTC.

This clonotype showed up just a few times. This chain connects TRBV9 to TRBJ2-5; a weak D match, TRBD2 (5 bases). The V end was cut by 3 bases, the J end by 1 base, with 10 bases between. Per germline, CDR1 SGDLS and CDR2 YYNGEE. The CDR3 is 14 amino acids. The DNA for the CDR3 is TGTGCCAGCAGCGGGACTCCTACCCAAGAGACCCAGTACTTC. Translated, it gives CASSGTPTQETQYF.

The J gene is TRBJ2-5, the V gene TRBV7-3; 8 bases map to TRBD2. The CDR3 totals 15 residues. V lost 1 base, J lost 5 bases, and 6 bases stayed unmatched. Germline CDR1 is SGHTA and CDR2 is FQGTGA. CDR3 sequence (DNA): TGTGCCAGCAGCTTAATCCCGGGACTAGAGGAGACCCAGTACTTC. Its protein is CASSLIPGLEETQYF.

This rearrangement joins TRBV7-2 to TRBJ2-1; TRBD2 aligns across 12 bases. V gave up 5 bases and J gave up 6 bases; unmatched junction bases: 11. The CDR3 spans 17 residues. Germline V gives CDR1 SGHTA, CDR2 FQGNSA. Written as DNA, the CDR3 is TGTGCCAGCAGCACCGCCCCATCTAGCGGGAGGGCCAATGAGCAGTTCTTC. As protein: CASSTAPSSGRANEQFF.

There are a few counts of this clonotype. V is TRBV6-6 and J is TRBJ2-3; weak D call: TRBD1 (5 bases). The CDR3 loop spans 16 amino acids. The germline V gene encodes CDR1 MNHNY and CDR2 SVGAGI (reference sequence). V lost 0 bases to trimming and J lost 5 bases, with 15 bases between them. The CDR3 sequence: CASSYSGDPRGDTQYF. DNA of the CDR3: TGTGCCAGCAGTTACTCAGGGGATCCTAGGGGAGATACGCAGTATTTT.

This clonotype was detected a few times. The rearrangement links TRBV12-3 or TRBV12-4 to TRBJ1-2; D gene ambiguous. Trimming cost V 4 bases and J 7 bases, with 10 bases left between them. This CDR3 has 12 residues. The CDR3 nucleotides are TGTGCCAGCAGTTCCCCCGGGAGTGGCTACACCTTC. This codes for CASSSPGSGYTF.

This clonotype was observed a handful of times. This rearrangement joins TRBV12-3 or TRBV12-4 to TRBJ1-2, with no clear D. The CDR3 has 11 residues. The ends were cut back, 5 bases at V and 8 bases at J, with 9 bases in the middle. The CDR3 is CASSGSRGYTF. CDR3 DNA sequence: TGTGCCAGCAGTGGATCACGCGGCTACACCTTC.

CDR3 amino acids: CASSLNRETEAFF. DNA of the CDR3: TGCGCCAGCAGCCTAAACAGGGAGACTGAAGCTTTCTTT. J is TRBJ1-1 and V is TRBV5-1; TRBD1 might be the D (6 bases). V was trimmed by 4 bases and J by 5 bases, leaving 12 bases between them. The CDR3 totals 13 residues. The germline V gene has CDR1 SGHRS and CDR2 YFSETQ.

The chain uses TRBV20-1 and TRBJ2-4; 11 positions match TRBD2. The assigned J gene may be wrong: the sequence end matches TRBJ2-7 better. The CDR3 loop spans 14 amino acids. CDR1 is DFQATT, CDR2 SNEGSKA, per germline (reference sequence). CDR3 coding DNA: TGCAGTGCTACTAGCGGGAGGACGCACTACGAGCAGTACTTC. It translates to CSATSGRTHYEQYF.

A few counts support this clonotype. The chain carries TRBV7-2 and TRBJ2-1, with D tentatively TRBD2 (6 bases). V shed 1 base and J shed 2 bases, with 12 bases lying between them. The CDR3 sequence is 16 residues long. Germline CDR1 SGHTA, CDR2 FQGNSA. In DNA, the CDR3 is TGTGCCAGCAGCTTAGTTGGGGGACTGCCCTACAATGAGCAGTTCTTC. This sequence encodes CASSLVGGLPYNEQFF.

DNA for the CDR3: TGCAGTGCTTTACTAGCGGGGCCTCACAATGAGCAGTTCTTC. It encodes CSALLAGPHNEQFF. The gene calls are TRBV20-1 and TRBJ2-1; 10 positions agree with TRBD2. Germline V CDR1 and CDR2: DFQATT, SNEGSKA (reference sequence). The CDR3 totals 14 residues. V dropped 5 bases and J dropped 5; count of bases not matched to a gene: 6.

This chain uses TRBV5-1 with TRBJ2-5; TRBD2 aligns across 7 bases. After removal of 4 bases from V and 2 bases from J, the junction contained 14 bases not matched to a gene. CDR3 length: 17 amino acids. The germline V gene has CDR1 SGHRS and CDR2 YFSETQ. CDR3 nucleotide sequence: TGCGCCAGCAGCGACGCCCCCCGGGACTACATACAAGAGACCCAGTACTTC. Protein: CASSDAPRDYIQETQYF.

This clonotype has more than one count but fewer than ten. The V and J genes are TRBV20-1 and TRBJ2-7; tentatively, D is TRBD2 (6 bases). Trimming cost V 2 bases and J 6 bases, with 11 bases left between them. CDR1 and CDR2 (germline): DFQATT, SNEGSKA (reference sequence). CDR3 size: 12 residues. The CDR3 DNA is TGCAGTGCTAGACTTCAGGGACTCGAGCAGTACTTC. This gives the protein CSARLQGLEQYF.

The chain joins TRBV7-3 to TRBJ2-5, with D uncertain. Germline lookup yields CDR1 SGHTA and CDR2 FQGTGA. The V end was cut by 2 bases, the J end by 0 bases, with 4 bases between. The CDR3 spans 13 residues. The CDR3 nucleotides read TGTGCCAGCAGCTTAGTAAACCAAGAGACCCAGTACTTC. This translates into CASSLVNQETQYF.

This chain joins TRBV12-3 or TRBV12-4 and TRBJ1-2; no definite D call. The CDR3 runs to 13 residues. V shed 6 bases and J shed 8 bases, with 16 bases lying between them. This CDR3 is CASSLGKAGGYTF. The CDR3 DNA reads TGTGCCAGCAGCCTGGGAAAGGCCGGAGGCTACACCTTC.

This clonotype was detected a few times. The CDR3: CASSWGRDPPYNEQFF. CDR3 coding DNA: TGCGCCAGCAGCTGGGGGCGGGACCCGCCCTACAATGAGCAGTTCTTC. V is TRBV5-1 and J is TRBJ2-1; either TRBD1 or TRBD2 may supply D (6 bases each). Germline V gene lookup returns CDR1 SGHRS and CDR2 YFSETQ. This CDR3 has 16 residues. V lost 3 bases and J 2 bases, leaving 15 bases between the germline ends.

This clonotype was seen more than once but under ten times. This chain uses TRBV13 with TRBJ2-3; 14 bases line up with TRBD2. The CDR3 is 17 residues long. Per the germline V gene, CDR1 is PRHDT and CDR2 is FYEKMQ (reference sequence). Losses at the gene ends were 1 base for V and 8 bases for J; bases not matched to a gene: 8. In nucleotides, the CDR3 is TGTGCCAGCAGCTTAGAGCCAGGACTAGCGGGAGGAGGTACGCAGTATTTT. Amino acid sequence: CASSLEPGLAGGGTQYF. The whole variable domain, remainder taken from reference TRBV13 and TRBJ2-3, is AAGVIQSPRHLIKEKRETATLKCYPIPRHDTVYWYQQGPGQDPQFLISFYEKMQSDKGSIPDRFSAQQFSDYHSELNMSSLELGDSALYFCASSLEPGLAGGGTQYFGPGTRLTVL.

The CDR3 reads CASSLGIAGVSCNEQFF. CDR3 nucleotide sequence: TGCGCCAGCAGCTTGGGGATAGCGGGAGTTTCCTGTAATGAGCAGTTCTTC. The rearrangement links TRBV5-1 to TRBJ2-1; 9 nucleotides align to TRBD2. The CDR3 is made up of 17 amino acids. CDR1 is SGHRS and CDR2 is YFSETQ in the germline V gene. With 0 bases clipped from V and 7 bases from J, the junction kept 11 bases outside the gene matches.

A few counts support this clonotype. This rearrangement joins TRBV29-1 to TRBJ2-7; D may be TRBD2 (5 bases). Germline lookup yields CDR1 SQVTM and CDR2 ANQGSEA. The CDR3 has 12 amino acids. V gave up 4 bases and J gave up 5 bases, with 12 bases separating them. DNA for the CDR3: TGCAGCGTTGTAGGGAGCCCCCACGAGCAGTACTTC. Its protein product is CSVVGSPHEQYF.

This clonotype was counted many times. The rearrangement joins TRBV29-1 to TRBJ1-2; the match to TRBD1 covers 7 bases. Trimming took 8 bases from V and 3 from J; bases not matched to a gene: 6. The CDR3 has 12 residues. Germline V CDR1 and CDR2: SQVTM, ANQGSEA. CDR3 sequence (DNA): TGCAGCTCCCGGACAGGTGACTATGGCTACACCTTC. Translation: CSSRTGDYGYTF.

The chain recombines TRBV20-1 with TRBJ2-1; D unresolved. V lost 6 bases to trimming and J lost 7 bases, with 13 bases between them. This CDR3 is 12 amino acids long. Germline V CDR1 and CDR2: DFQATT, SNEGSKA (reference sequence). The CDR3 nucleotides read TGCAGTGCGATACTCACTGGGAATGAGCAGTTCTTC. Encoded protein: CSAILTGNEQFF.

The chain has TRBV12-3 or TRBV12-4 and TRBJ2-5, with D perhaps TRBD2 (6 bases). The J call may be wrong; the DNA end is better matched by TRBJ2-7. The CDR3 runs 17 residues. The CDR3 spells CASSLKVRRETAYEQYF. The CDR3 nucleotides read TGTGCCAGCAGTTTAAAGGTTCGGCGGGAAACCGCCTACGAGCAGTACTTC.

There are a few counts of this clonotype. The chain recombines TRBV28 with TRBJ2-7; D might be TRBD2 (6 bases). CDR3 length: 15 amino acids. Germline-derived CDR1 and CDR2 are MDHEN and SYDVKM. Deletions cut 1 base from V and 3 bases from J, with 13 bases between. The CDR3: CASSLYQRTNYEQYF. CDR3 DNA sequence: TGTGCCAGCAGTTTATATCAGCGGACTAACTACGAGCAGTACTTC.

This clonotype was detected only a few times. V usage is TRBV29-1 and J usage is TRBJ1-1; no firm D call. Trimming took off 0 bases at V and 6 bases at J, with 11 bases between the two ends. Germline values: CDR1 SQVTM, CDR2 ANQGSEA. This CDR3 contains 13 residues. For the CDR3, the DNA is TGCAGCGTTGAAGACGTCCCCGAGCCTGAAGCTTTCTTT. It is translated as CSVEDVPEPEAFF.